This TCR beta chain stems from a study of blood T cell repertoires in COVID-19. Ages ranged from about 18 to 89 years, with residence in around 24 US areas. Participant-reported clinical history was the basis for cohort assignment. Cohort 3 donors counted as recovered after two negative PCRs, clearance, or resolved symptoms. V was shortened by 0 bases and J by 6 bases, with 11 bases between the two germline ends. CDR1 is SGHDN and CDR2 is FVKESK in the germline V gene. The CDR3 contains 14 residues. Per the original data handling: Quantification of nucleated cells was approximated via reference gene primer amplification. Sequencing used immunoSEQ multiplex PCR; TCRdb keeps in-frame clones, though not all of them. From that table come the V and J calls and clone size; the DNA was used to work out D and trimming. The sample records some 260,000 clones, around 86% being singletons.

Material: PBMCs or T cells enriched from blood (not recorded which). The receptor was isolated from a man aged 35-49 years who had recovered from COVID-19. V gene TRBV14 combines with J gene TRBJ1-2; D is unclear. This chain's CDR3 is CASSQDPQVHGYTF. The CDR3 DNA is TGTGCCAGCAGCCAAGATCCCCAGGTTCATGGCTACACCTTC.